These T cell receptor beta chains were read from a single sample in a study of T cells in Graves' hyperthyroidism and ophthalmopathy. A single record per CDR3 protein comes from TCRdb applying MiXCR to the multiplex PCR reads. The sample has about 720,000 distinct CDR3 sequences, less than 20% seen once. The sequenced material came from blood. The source of these receptors is a young man with Graves' hyperthyroidism. CDR3s include the opening cysteine and the closing phenylalanine or tryptophan. A D gene is named only where the DNA matches it firmly. Size values are once, few and many counts, or a class for expanded clones, and some rows have none.

D: NA
size: NA
J: TRBJ2-3
V: TRBV9
CDR3: CASSVRGGLADTQYF
DNA: TGTGCCAGCAGCGTTAGGGGTGGTCTCGCAGATACGCAGTATTTT

D: TRBD1
size: NA
J: TRBJ2-7
V: TRBV28
CDR3: CAIRQGSSYEQYF
DNA: TGTGCCATCAGACAGGGGAGCTCCTACGAGCAGTACTTC

D: NA
size: many
J: TRBJ2-2
V: TRBV20-1
CDR3: CSAREGSGRRAGELFF
DNA: TGCAGTGCTAGAGAAGGGAGCGGGCGAAGAGCCGGGGAGCTGTTTTTT

D: NA
size: NA
J: TRBJ2-1
V: TRBV10-3
CDR3: CAITVLGEQFF
DNA: TGTGCCATCACTGTCCTAGGTGAGCAGTTCTTC

D: TRBD2
size: NA
J: TRBJ2-2
V: TRBV6-1
CDR3: CASSSYSGGNTGELFF
DNA: TGTGCCAGCAGCTCCTATAGCGGGGGTAACACCGGGGAGCTGTTTTTT

D: NA
size: many
J: TRBJ1-1
V: TRBV2
CDR3: CASSEWAEAFF
DNA: TGTGCCAGCAGTGAATGGGCCGAAGCTTTCTTT

D: NA
size: NA
J: TRBJ1-1
V: TRBV20-1
CDR3: CSAPSEFDTEAFF
DNA: TGCAGTGCCCCGAGTGAATTTGACACTGAAGCTTTCTTT

D: NA
size: many
J: TRBJ1-4
V: TRBV6-1
CDR3: CASSSSTGSHEKLFF
DNA: TGTGCCAGCAGTTCGTCCACAGGGTCTCATGAAAAACTGTTTTTT

D: NA
size: many
J: TRBJ2-3
V: TRBV12-3/TRBV12-4
CDR3: CASSNPSRALSTDTQYF
DNA: TGTGCCAGCAGTAACCCCAGCAGGGCGCTAAGCACAGATACGCAGTATTTT

D: NA
size: many
J: TRBJ2-1
V: TRBV30
CDR3: CAWMAFTYNEQFF
DNA: TGTGCCTGGATGGCGTTTACCTACAATGAGCAGTTCTTC

D: NA
size: few
J: TRBJ2-1
V: TRBV27
CDR3: CASRLDVGDGNEQFF
DNA: TGTGCCAGCAGGCTCGATGTGGGAGACGGGAATGAGCAGTTCTTC

D: NA
size: NA
J: TRBJ2-4
V: TRBV7-9
CDR3: CASSWVDVSGSAKNIQYF
DNA: TGTGCCAGCAGCTGGGTGGATGTTAGTGGTTCCGCCAAAAACATTCAGTACTTC

D: NA
size: many
J: TRBJ2-7
V: TRBV2
CDR3: CASSEQGSSYEQYF
DNA: TGCGCCAGCAGTGAGCAGGGAAGCTCCTACGAGCAGTACTTC

D: NA
size: few
J: TRBJ2-1
V: TRBV20-1
CDR3: CSARDGSAAGSYNEQFF
DNA: TGCAGTGCTAGAGATGGGTCCGCGGCGGGATCCTACAATGAGCAGTTCTTC

D: NA
size: NA
J: TRBJ2-1
V: TRBV5-4
CDR3: CASSPRRLAVTYYSYNEQFF
DNA: TGTGCCAGCAGCCCGAGGCGATTAGCGGTGACATATTACTCCTACAATGAGCAGTTCTTC

D: NA
size: NA
J: TRBJ1-4
V: TRBV12-5
CDR3: CASGRDRDTRKVEEKLFF
DNA: TGTGCTAGTGGTCGGGACCGGGACACCCGGAAGGTAGAAGAAAAACTGTTTTTT

D: NA
size: many
J: TRBJ2-1
V: TRBV6-2/TRBV6-3
CDR3: CASRTNNEQFF
DNA: TGTGCCAGCAGGACCAACAATGAGCAGTTCTTC

D: NA
size: few
J: TRBJ1-1
V: TRBV19
CDR3: CASSPVWGLNTEAFF
DNA: TGTGCCAGTAGTCCTGTTTGGGGACTGAACACTGAAGCTTTCTTT